This entry describes one T cell receptor beta chain. This clonotype was seen many times. The antigen it binds to is not known. One base away there is no much larger clone; base qualities are not given. This sample stems from a study of early T cells in non-severe SARS-CoV-2 infection (TCRdb year 2021). Background for the entire study: Because TCR sequencing was done on bulk RNA from unsorted whole blood, the alpha and beta chains could not be paired. The paper as a whole reports these results and caveats: Matching against VDJdb was skewed toward anti-spike CD8 responses, likely underestimated virus-specific expansions, and missed private and CD4 specificities.

Libraries came from 5' RACE. This sample was sequenced with a NextSeq 500. Unique molecular identifiers were attached to individual cDNA molecules in the TCR library protocol so that sequencing error and PCR bias could be corrected. Both TCR alpha and beta chains were sequenced, and tight co-correlation was observed between alpha and beta sequence abundances in each sample. On the study's bioinformatics: Decombinator V4 was used to annotate TCR sequences for V gene, J gene and CDR3. Expanded TCRs were defined as changing significantly between any two time points under a Poisson model with p below 0.0001. TCR abundances were normalised to the total number of TCRs sequenced per sample and expressed as counts per million. TRAV1-2 paired with TRAJ12, TRAJ20 or TRAJ33 defined MAIT TCRs, while TRAV10 paired with TRAJ18 defined iNKT TCRs. A search of VDJdb, accessed on 1 November 2021, was run for TCRs annotated to CMV, EBV and SARS-CoV-2, with TCRs annotated for multiple antigens excluded. Using fastp at Q25 and MiXCR, TCRdb reprocessed the public reads and kept productive beta chains. Entries are consolidated by CDR3 protein sequence, retaining the most common genes and DNA. TCRdb's processing, not the authors', yielded these V and J calls. Within this sample are over 85,000 distinct CDR3 sequences, with roughly 12% of them counted one time only. The ten largest clones represent 3.8% of the sample.

From the germline V gene, CDR1 is KGHSH and CDR2 is LQKENI. Cut back by 3 bases and 0 bases, the V and J ends lie 8 bases apart. From the cysteine up to the phenylalanine, the CDR3 has a length of 14 residues. The CDR3 DNA has 42 bases and is translated from base 1. Set within a cohort of healthcare workers in London, UK, this nested case-control study involved weekly PCR testing of nasopharyngeal swabs along with blood sampling. Healthcare workers were recruited between 23 and 31 March 2020, during the week of the UK lockdown, and were followed weekly for up to roughly 15 weeks. The chain is encoded by TRBV18 joined to TRBJ2-5; no D gene can be assigned with confidence. The material sequenced was whole blood, taken at baseline. The sequence came from an adult who was a healthcare worker with PCR-confirmed SARS-CoV-2 infection or an uninfected control (not recorded which). The sequence in DNA is TGTGCCAGCTCACCGCCGAGCTACCAAGAGACCCAGTACTTC. Protein translation: CASSPPSYQETQYF.